The clone carrying this T cell receptor beta chain appeared once. The antigen remains unidentified. The method was immunoSEQ multiplex PCR; TCRdb's version includes in-frame clones alone and lacks a portion of them. The table includes more than 2,000,000 clones, approximately 93% detected once. These data belong to a study of shared clonotypes between healthy human individuals. Across the study: The cohort comprised a couple of women and three men. Their ages spanned 18 to 49 years.

Trimming took 6 bases from V and 0 from J, leaving 15 bases between them. The CDR3 has 16 amino acids. Germline lookup yields CDR1 MNHNY and CDR2 SVGAGI (reference sequence). Broader study findings: Sequencing depth was expected to affect clonotype sharing among donors. Generation probabilities of non-shared clonotypes were lower (relative to those shared by all four donors). Across a handful of donors, naive CD4 shared around 5.4%, naive CD8 over 3%, memory CD4 approximately 2.5%, memory CD8 0.4% to 0.5%.

Sequenced: naive CD4+ T cells from PBMCs. As for subset: CD45RA+ positively selected. The chain joins TRBV6-6 to TRBJ2-1; D perhaps matches TRBD1 (6 bases). The TCR originated in a man aged 18-30 years in good health. Some clones in this sample may be carry-over from other donors' samples. Written as DNA, the CDR3 is TGTGCCAGCAGCAGACGACAGGAGAGCTCCTACAATGAGCAGTTCTTC. Amino acid sequence: CASSRRQESSYNEQFF.